Each of the 8 T cell receptor beta chains below was sequenced from the same sample in a study of T cell clonality in common variable immunodeficiency. Measured with immunoSEQ multiplex PCR; TCRdb has only the in-frame clones, and not every one. This sample carries about 35,000 clones, none of them present only once. Material for sequencing was peripheral blood mononuclear cells. The source of these receptors is a person aged 18 to 69 in good health.

This clone showed up many times. At one end the junction does not follow the germline gene, possibly because of a read error. The read terminates 3 residues before the CDR3 end, so the remaining end is supplied by the germline J gene. The chain is built from TRBV4-2 and TRBJ2-5, with a tentative D call TRBD2 (5 bases). This CDR3 is built from 15 residues. From germline, CDR1 is LGHNA and CDR2 YNFKEQ. The DNA read from the CDR3 is TGCGCCAGCAGCCAAGAGAGGGCCTACGGTGAGACC. The encoded protein is CASSQERAYGET. In full, the CDR3 reads CASSQERAYGETQYF.

This clone was seen repeatedly, ten times or more. The read halts 3 residues ahead of the CDR3 end, with the missing end drawn from the germline J gene. The chain has TRBV5-8 and TRBJ2-3; maybe TRBD2 (6 bases). This CDR3 spans 15 amino acids. CDR1 and CDR2 (germline): SGHTS, YDEGEE. V lost 0 bases and J 4 bases, leaving 12 bases between the germline ends. Partial CDR3 DNA: TGTGCCAGCAGCTTGGAGGCAGGAGGGCCAGATACG. This encodes CASSLEAGGPDT. The whole CDR3 sequence reads CASSLEAGGPDTQYF.

This clone was counted ten times or more. With the read ending 3 residues before the CDR3 end, the germline J gene is used to fill in that end. This chain links TRBV7-8 with TRBJ2-1; D is ambiguous. Between the trimmed V and J ends, which lost 11 bases and 0 bases, there was a span of 17 bases. Germline lookup yields CDR1 SGHVS and CDR2 FQNEAQ. The CDR3 has 15 amino acids. CDR3 sequence: CAVNEYARSYNEQFF. The DNA read from the CDR3 is TGTGCCGTGAATGAATATGCGCGCTCCTACAATGAG.

Many counts were recorded for this clone. The read gets to within 3 residues of the CDR3 end, and the germline J gene fills in the rest. The rearrangement joins TRBV5-1 to TRBJ2-2; possible D gene TRBD1, 5 bases. Trimming took 4 bases from V and 1 from J, leaving 14 bases between them. Germline V CDR1 and CDR2: SGHRS, YFSETQ. CDR3 length: 16 amino acids. CDR3 sequence: CASSRDHTGNTGELFF. CDR3 DNA, as far as it was read: TGCGCCAGCAGCCGTGACCATACAGGGAACACCGGGGAG.

In this sample, this clone turned up many times. Coverage ceases 3 residues before the CDR3 finishes, and the germline J gene fills in the end. This rearrangement joins TRBV19 to TRBJ2-3, with 9 bases lining up with TRBD2. The V and J ends lost 8 bases and 2 bases, in that order; junction bases with no gene match: 5. CDR3 length: 14 residues. Germline CDR1 reads LNHDA; CDR2 reads SQIVND (reference sequence). The part of the CDR3 DNA that was read is TGTGCCAGTTCGACTAGCGGATACACAGATACG. It translates to CASSTSGYTDT. The full CDR3 protein is CASSTSGYTDTQYF.

This clone was seen repeatedly, ten times or more. The observed sequence ends 3 residues before the CDR3 terminus, with the missing tail filled in from the germline J gene. This chain connects TRBV30 to TRBJ2-3, with unresolved D. The V and J ends lost 4 bases and 2 bases respectively, with 10 bases between them. Germline CDR1 is GTSNPN and CDR2 is SVGIG (reference sequence). The CDR3 totals 13 residues. The CDR3 protein is CAWIGAATDTQYF. The part of the CDR3 DNA that was read is TGTGCCTGGATCGGCGCGGCCACAGATACG.

This clone was found many times. CDR3 bases read: TGTGCCAGCAGCTTCGGACAGCAAGAGACC. It yields the protein CASSFGQQET. The whole CDR3 protein is CASSFGQQETQYF. This rearrangement joins TRBV7-2 to TRBJ2-5, with D tentatively TRBD1 (6 bases). The DNA ends 3 residues before the CDR3 does, and the rest of the CDR3 is filled in from the germline J gene. V was shortened by 3 bases and J by 2 bases, with 7 bases between the two germline ends. The CDR3 spans 13 residues. Germline CDR1 and CDR2: SGHTA and FQGNSA.

Many counts were recorded for this clone. The read terminates 3 residues ahead of where the CDR3 ends, so the germline J gene completes it. The J gene is TRBJ2-7, the V gene TRBV5-1, with TRBD1 as a possible D gene (6 bases). Trimming cost V 7 bases and J 2 bases, with 19 bases left between them. This CDR3 has 15 amino acids. The germline gives CDR1 SGHRS, CDR2 YFSETQ. Partial CDR3 DNA: TGCGCCAGCTCACCTCTCCAGGGGATAGCCTACGAG. Translation gives CASSPLQGIAYE. The full-length CDR3 reads as CASSPLQGIAYEQYF.